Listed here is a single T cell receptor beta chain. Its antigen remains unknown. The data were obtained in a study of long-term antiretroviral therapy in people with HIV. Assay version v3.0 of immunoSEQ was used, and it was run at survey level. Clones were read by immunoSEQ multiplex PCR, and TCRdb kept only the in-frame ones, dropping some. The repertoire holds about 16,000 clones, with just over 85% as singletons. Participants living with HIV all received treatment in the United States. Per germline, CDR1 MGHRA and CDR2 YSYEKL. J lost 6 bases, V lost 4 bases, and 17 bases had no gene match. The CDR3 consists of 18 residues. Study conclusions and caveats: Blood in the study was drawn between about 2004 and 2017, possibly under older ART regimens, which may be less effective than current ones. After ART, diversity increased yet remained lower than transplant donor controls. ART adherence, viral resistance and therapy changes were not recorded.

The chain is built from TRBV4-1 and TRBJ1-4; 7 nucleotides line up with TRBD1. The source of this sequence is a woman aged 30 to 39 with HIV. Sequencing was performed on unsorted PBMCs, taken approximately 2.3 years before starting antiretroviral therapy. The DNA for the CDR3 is TGCGCCAGCAGCCTTCATGAACAGGGGTTCGAGTCCTATGAAAAACTGTTTTTT. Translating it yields CASSLHEQGFESYEKLFF.